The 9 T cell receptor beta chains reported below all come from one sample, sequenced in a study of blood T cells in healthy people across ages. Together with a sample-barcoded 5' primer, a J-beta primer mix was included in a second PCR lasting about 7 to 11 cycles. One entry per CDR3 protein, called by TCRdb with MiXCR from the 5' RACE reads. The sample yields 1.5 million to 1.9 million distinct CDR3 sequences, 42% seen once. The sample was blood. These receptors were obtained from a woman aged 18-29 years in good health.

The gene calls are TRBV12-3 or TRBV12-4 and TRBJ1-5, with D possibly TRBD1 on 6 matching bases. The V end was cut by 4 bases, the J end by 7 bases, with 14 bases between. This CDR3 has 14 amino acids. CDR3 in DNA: TGTGCCAGCAGTTCCAGGGGATTGGGGCAGCCCCAGCATTTT. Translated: CASSSRGLGQPQHF.

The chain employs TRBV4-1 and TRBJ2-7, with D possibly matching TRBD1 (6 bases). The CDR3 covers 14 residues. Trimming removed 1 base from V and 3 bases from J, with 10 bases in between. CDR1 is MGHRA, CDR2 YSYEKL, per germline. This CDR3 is CASSQGQDSYEQYF. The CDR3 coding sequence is TGCGCCAGCAGCCAAGGTCAGGACAGCTACGAGCAGTACTTC.

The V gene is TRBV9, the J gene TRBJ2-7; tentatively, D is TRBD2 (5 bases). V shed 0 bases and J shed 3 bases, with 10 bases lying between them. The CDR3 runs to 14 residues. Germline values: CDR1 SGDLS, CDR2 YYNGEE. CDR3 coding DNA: TGTGCCAGCAGCGTAGGGTGGGGAGTCTACGAGCAGTACTTC. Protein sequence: CASSVGWGVYEQYF.

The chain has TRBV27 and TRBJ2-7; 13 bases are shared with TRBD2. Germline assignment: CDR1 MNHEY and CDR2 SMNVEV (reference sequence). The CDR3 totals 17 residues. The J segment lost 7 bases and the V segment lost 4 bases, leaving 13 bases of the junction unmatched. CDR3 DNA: TGTGCCAGCAGTTCGGGACTAGCGGGACGCTCCTACAATGAGCAGTACTTC. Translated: CASSSGLAGRSYNEQYF.

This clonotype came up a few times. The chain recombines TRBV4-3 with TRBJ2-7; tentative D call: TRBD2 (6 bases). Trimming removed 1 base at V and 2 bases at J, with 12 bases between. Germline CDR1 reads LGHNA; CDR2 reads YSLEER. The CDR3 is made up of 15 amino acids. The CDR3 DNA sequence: TGCGCCAGCAGCCAAGGATCGGGAGTCACCTACGAGCAGTACTTC. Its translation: CASSQGSGVTYEQYF.

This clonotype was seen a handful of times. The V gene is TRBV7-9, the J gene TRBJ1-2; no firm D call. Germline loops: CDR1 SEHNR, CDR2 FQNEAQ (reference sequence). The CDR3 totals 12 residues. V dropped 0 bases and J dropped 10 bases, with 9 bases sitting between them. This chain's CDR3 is CASSLAGEFYTF. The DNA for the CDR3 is TGTGCCAGCAGCTTAGCCGGCGAGTTCTACACCTTC. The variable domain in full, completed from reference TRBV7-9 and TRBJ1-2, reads DTGVSQNPRHKITKRGQNVTFRCDPISEHNRLYWYRQTLGQGPEFLTYFQNEAQLEKSRLLSDRFSAERPKGSFSTLEIQRTEQGDSAMYLCASSLAGEFYTFGSGTRLTVV.

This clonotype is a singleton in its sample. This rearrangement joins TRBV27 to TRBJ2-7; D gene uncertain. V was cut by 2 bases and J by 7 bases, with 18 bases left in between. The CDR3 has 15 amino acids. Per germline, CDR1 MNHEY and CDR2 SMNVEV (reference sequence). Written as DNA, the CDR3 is TGTGCCAGCAGTTTACTACTACCCATGGGCGATGAGCAGTACTTC. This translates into CASSLLLPMGDEQYF.

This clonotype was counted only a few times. This CDR3 is CASSGGRESAEAFF. In nucleotides, the CDR3 is TGTGCCAGCAGTGGAGGCAGAGAATCCGCTGAAGCTTTCTTT. J is TRBJ1-1 and V is TRBV2; D uncertain. The CDR3 loop spans 14 amino acids. V was trimmed by 4 bases and J by 6 bases, leaving 15 bases between them. Germline V gene sequence: CDR1 SNHLY, CDR2 FYNNEI.

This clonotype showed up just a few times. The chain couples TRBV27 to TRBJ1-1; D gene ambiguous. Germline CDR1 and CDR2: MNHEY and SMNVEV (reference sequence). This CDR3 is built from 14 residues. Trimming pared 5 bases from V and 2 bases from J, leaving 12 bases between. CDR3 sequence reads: CASSPTPLNTEAFF. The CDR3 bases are TGTGCCAGCAGTCCTACGCCCCTAAACACTGAAGCTTTCTTT.